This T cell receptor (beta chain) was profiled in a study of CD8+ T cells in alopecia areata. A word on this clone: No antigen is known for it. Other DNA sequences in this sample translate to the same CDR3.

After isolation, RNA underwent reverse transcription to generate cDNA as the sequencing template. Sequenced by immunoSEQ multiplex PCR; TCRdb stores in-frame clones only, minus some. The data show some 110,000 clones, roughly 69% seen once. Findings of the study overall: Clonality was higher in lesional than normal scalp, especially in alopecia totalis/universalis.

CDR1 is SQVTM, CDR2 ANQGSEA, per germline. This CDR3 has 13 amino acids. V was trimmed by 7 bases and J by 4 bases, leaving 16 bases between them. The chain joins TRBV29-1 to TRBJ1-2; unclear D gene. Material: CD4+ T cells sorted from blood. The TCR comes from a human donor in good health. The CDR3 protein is CSAQTGGGYGYTF. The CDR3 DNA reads TGCAGCGCCCAGACTGGCGGCGGCTATGGCTACACCTTC.